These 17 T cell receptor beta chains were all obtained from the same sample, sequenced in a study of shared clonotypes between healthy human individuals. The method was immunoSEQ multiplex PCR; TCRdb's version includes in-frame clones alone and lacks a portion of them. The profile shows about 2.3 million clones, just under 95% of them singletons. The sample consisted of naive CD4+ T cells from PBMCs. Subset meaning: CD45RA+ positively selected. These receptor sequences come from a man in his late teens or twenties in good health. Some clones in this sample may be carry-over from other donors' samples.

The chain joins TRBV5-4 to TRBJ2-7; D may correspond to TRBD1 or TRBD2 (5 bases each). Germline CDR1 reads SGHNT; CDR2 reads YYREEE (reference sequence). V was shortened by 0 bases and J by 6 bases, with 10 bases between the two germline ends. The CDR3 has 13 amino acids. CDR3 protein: CASSLGGRPEQYF. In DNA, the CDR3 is TGTGCCAGCAGCTTGGGGGGACGCCCCGAGCAGTACTTC.

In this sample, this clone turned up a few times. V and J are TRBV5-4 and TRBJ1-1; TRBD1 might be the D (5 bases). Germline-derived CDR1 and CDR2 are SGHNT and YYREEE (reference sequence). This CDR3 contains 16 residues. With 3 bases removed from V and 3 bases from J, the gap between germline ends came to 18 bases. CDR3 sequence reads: CASSSYVHEGHTEAFF. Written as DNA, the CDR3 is TGTGCCAGCAGCTCGTACGTCCATGAGGGGCACACTGAAGCTTTCTTT.

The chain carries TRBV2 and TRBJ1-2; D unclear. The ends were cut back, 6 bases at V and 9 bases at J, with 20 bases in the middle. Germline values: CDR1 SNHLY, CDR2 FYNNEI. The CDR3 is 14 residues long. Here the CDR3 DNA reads TGTGCCAGCAGCCTCACCTATGAGGGTTACCGCTACACCTTC. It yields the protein CASSLTYEGYRYTF. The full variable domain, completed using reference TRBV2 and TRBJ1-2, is EPEVTQTPSHQVTQMGQEVILRCVPISNHLYFYWYRQILGQKVEFLVSFYNNEISEKSEIFDDQFSVERPDGSNFTLKIRSTKLEDSAMYFCASSLTYEGYRYTFGSGTRLTVV.

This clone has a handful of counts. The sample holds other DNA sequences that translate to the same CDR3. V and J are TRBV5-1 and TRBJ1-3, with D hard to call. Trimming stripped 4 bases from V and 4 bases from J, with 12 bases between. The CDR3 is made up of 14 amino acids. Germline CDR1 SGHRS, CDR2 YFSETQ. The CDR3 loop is CASSSGSAGNTIYF. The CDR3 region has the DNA TGCGCCAGCAGCAGCGGGTCGGCAGGAAACACCATATATTTT.

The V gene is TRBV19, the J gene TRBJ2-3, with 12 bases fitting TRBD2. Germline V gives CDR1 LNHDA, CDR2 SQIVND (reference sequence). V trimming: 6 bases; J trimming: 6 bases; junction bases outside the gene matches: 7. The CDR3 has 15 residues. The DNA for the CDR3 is TGTGCCAGTAGCGCTAGCGGGAGGGGCGGGGATACGCAGTATTTT. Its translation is CASSASGRGGDTQYF.

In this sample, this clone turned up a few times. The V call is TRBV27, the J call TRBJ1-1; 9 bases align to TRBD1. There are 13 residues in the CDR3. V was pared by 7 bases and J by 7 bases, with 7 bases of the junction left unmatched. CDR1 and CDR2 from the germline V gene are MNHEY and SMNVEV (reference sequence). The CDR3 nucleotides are TGTGCCAGCACCCCGGGACAGGGTGGTGAAGCTTTCTTT. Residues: CASTPGQGGEAFF.

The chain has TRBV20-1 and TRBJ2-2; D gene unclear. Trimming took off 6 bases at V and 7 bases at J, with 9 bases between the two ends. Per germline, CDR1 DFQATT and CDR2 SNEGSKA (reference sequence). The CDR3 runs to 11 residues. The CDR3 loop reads CSAIVGGELFF. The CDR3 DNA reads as TGCAGTGCGATAGTGGGCGGGGAGCTGTTTTTT.

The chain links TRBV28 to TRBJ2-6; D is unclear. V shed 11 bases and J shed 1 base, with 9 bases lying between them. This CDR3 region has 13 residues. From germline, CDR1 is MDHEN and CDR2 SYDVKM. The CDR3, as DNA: TGTGCCCATACTGGGTCTGGGGCCAACGTCCTGACTTTC. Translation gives CAHTGSGANVLTF.

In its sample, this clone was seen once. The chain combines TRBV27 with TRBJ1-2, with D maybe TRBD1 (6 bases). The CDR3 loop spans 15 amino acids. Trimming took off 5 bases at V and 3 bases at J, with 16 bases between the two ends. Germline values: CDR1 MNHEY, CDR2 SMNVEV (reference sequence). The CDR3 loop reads CASSPRQETHYGYTF. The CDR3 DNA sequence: TGTGCCAGCAGTCCACGACAGGAGACTCACTATGGCTACACCTTC.

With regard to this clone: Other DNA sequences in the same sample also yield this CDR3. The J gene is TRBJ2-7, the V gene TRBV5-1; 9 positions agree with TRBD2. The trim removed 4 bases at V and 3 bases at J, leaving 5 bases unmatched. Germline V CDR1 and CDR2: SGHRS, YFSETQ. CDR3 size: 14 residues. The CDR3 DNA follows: TGCGCCAGCAGCCTCTCTAGCGGGAACTACGAGCAGTACTTC. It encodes CASSLSSGNYEQYF.

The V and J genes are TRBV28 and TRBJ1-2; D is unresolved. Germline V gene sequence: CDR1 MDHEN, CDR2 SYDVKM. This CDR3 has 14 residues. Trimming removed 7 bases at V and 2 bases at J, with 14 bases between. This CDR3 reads CASTGTGRNYGYTF. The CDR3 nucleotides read TGTGCCAGCACGGGAACCGGACGGAACTATGGCTACACCTTC.

The CDR3 reads CASSRDLQETQYF. CDR3 nucleotide sequence: TGTGCCAGCAGCCGGGACTTACAAGAGACCCAGTACTTC. The chain employs TRBV5-4 and TRBJ2-5; tentative D call: TRBD2 (6 bases). The CDR3 is made up of 13 amino acids. Trimming cost V 4 bases and J 2 bases, with 9 bases left between them. Germline lookup yields CDR1 SGHNT and CDR2 YYREEE (reference sequence).

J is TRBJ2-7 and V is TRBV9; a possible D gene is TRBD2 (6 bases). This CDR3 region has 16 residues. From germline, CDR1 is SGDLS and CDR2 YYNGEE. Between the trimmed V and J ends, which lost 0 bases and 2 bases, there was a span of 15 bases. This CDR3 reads CASSVGGGNTPYEQYF. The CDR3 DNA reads TGTGCCAGCAGCGTAGGGGGCGGGAACACACCCTACGAGCAGTACTTC.

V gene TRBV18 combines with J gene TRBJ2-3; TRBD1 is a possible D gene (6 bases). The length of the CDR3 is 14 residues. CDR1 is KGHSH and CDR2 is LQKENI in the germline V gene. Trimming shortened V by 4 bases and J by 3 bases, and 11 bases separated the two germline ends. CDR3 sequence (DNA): TGTGCCAGCTCACGGACAGTAGGGACAGATACGCAGTATTTT. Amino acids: CASSRTVGTDTQYF.

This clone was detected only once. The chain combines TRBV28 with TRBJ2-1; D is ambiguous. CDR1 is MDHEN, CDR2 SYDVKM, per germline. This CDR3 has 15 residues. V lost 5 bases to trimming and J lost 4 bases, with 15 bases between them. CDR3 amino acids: CASSNPWTQYNEQFF. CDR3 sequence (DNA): TGTGCCAGCAGTAACCCTTGGACCCAGTACAATGAGCAGTTCTTC.

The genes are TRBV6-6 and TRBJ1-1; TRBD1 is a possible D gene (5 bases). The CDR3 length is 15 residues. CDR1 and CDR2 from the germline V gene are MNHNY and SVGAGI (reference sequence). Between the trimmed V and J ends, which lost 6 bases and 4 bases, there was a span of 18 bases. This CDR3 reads CASSPFDSGLTEAFF. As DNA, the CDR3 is TGTGCCAGCAGCCCCTTTGATTCAGGGCTCACTGAAGCTTTCTTT.

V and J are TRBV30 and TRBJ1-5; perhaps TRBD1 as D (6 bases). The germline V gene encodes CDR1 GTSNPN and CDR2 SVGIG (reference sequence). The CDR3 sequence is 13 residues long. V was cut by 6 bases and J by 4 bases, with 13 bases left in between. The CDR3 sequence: CACERGGNQPQHF. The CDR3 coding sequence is TGTGCCTGCGAAAGAGGGGGGAATCAGCCCCAGCATTTT.